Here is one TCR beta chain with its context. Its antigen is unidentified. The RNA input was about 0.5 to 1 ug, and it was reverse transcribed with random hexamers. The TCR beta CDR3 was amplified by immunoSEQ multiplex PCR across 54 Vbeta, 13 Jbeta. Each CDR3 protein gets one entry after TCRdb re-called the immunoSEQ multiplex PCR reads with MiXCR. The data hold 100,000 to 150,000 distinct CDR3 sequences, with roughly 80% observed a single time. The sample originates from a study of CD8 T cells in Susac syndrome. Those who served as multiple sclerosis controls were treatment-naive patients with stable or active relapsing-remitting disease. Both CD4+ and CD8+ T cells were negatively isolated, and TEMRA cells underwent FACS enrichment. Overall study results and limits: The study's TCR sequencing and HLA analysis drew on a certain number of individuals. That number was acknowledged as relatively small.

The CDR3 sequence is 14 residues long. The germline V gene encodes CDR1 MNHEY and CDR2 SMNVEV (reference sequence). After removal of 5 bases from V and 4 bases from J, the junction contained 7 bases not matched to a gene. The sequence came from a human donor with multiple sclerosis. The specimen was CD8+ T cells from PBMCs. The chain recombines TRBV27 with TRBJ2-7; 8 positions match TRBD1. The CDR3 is CASSTTGVGYEQYF. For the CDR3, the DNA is TGTGCCAGCAGTACGACAGGGGTGGGATACGAGCAGTACTTC.